Listed below are T cell receptor beta chains from one sample, sequenced in a study of regulatory T cells in long-lasting Graves disease. MiXCR, run by TCRdb on the multiplex PCR reads, gives a single entry per CDR3 protein. Of about 430,000 distinct CDR3 sequences listed, around 20% are singletons. Sequencing used peripheral blood mononuclear cells (PBMCs), obtained when the disease was refractory, from a patient treated with antithyroid drugs. Receptors originate from a female donor with Graves disease. CDR3s include the opening cysteine and the closing phenylalanine or tryptophan. The order of the fields is D gene, V gene, clone size, J gene, CDR3 DNA, CDR3 protein. D genes are given only for firm matches. Size tells how often a clone was seen (once, few, many) or the class of an expanded clone, and some rows leave it out.

>NA|TRBV20-1|NA|TRBJ2-2
TGCAGTGCTTATTCAAGTAACACCGGGGAGCTGTTTTTT
CSAYSSNTGELFF
>NA|TRBV28|many|TRBJ1-5
TGTGCCAGCAGTTTAAGGGGGTACCGGAGGAGCAATCAGCCCCAGCATTTT
CASSLRGYRRSNQPQHF
>NA|TRBV14|NA|TRBJ1-3
TGTGCCAGCAGCACGAGGGGAACACCGGACCCCATATATTTT
CASSTRGTPDPIYF
>TRBD2|TRBV19|few|TRBJ2-7
TGTGCCAGTAGTATGGGGGGGTACGACGAGCAGTACTTC
CASSMGGYDEQYF
>NA|TRBV7-9|NA|TRBJ1-2
TGTGCCAGCAGCTCGGGGGGTCGGGACGGCTACACCTTC
CASSSGGRDGYTF
>NA|TRBV7-9|many|TRBJ1-1
TGTGCCAGCAGCTTAGTGGGACTCACTGAAGCTTTCTTT
CASSLVGLTEAFF
>NA|TRBV7-3|NA|TRBJ2-3
TGTGCCAGCAGCCCGACTTCTAGCACAGATACGCAGTATTTT
CASSPTSSTDTQYF
>NA|TRBV19|NA|TRBJ1-2
TGTGCCAGTAGTATCGGACACATCTATGGCTACACCTTC
CASSIGHIYGYTF
>TRBD1|TRBV28|many|TRBJ1-2
TGTGCCAGCAGTACACAGGGGGGTGGCTATGGCTACACCTTC
CASSTQGGGYGYTF
>NA|TRBV10-2|few|TRBJ2-5
TGCGCCAGCAAACCGACAGGCCAAGAGACCCAGTACTTC
CASKPTGQETQYF
>TRBD2|TRBV2|many|TRBJ2-7
TGTGCCAGCAGTACGGGACTAGCGGGAGAGGGGCAGTACTTC
CASSTGLAGEGQYF
>NA|TRBV20-1|NA|TRBJ2-6
TGCAGTGCTAGCCCAGCAGGGTACCCCTCTGGGGCCAACGTCCTGACTTTC
CSASPAGYPSGANVLTF
>TRBD1|TRBV2|many|TRBJ1-5
TGTGCCAGCAGTCCCCGAACAGGGGACCAGCCCCAGCATTTT
CASSPRTGDQPQHF
>NA|TRBV5-1|NA|TRBJ2-3
TGCGCCAGCAGCCCGGAGAGAGATACGCAGTATTTT
CASSPERDTQYF
>TRBD1|TRBV20-1|NA|TRBJ1-2
TGCAGTGCGATCAGCGGGCAGGGGGTCGGAAACTATGGCTACACCTTC
CSAISGQGVGNYGYTF
>TRBD2|TRBV20-1|many|TRBJ2-5
TGCAGTGCTGGGGGGGATCCGACTAGTTACCAAGAGACCCAGTACTTC
CSAGGDPTSYQETQYF
>TRBD2|TRBV4-1|few|TRBJ2-7
TGCGCCAGCAGCCATATTAGCGGGAGCGAAACCTACGAGCAGTACTTC
CASSHISGSETYEQYF
>NA|TRBV12-3/TRBV12-4|NA|TRBJ2-1
TGTGCCAGCAGTTTAGATGTGCCAGGCTCCTACAATGAGCAGTTCTTC
CASSLDVPGSYNEQFF
>TRBD1|TRBV27|NA|TRBJ1-2
TGTGCCAGCAGTTTTCCACAGGGGGCCTACGGCTACACCTTC
CASSFPQGAYGYTF
>NA|TRBV5-1|few|TRBJ1-1
TGCGCCAGCAGCTTGGAGGCCTTGGAGGGCGGAGCTTTCTTT
CASSLEALEGGAFF
>NA|TRBV19|few|TRBJ1-6
TGTGCCAGTAGTATGTCCGGAGTAGGATCACCCCTCCACTTT
CASSMSGVGSPLHF
>TRBD2|TRBV15|NA|TRBJ2-7
TGTGCCACCAGCAGAGATCATAGACTAGCGGGGCAGTACTTC
CATSRDHRLAGQYF